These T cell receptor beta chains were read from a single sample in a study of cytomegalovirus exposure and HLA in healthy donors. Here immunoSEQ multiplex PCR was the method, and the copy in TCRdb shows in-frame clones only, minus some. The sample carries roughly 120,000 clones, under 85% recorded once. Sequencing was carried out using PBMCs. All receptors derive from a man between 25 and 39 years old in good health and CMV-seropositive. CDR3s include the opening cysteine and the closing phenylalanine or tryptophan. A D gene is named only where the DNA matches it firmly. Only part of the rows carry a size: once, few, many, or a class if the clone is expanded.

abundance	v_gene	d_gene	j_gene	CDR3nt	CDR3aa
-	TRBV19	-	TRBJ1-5	TGTGCCAGTAGTATGGCCCTCCAGCCCCAGCATTTT	CASSMALQPQHF
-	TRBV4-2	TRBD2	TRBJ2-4	TGTGCCAGCAGCCAACTTAGCGGGGGGGCCGCCCCGAACATTCAGTACTTC	CASSQLSGGAAPNIQYF
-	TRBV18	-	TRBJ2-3	TGTGCCAGCTCACCACCGGCAGACACAGATACGCAGTATTTT	CASSPPADTDTQYF
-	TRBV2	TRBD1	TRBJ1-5	TGTGCCAGCAGGGACAGGGAATCTCAGCCCCAGCATTTT	CASRDRESQPQHF
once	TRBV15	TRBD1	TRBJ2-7	TGTGCCACCAGCAGAGATCTGTCGTCCATGTGGGACAGGGCCTACGAGCAGTACTTC	CATSRDLSSMWDRAYEQYF
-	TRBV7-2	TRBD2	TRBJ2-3	TGTGCCAGCAGCTTGACTAGCGGGGGGGCCTCAGATACGCAGTATTTT	CASSLTSGGASDTQYF
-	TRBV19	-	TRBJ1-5	TGTGCCAGTAGTACCCGACAGGATCAGCCCCAGCATTTT	CASSTRQDQPQHF
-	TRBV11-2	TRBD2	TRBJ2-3	TGTGCCAGCAGCCCTCTACTAGCGGGCACAGATACGCAGTATTTT	CASSPLLAGTDTQYF
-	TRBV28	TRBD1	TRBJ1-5	TGTGCCAGCAGTTCGTTACAGGGGGGGAGCAATCAGCCCCAGCATTTT	CASSSLQGGSNQPQHF
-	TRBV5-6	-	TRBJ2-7	TGTGCCAGCAGCCAGGGGCCCTTAGGGGGAACCTACGAGCAGTACTTC	CASSQGPLGGTYEQYF
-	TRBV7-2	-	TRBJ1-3	TGTGCCAGCAGCGGGGGGTCCTCTGGAAACACCATATATTTT	CASSGGSSGNTIYF
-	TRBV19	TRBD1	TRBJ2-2	TGTGCCAGTAGTATAGCCGGGGACAGGGGGTGGTCCGGGGAGCTGTTTTTT	CASSIAGDRGWSGELFF
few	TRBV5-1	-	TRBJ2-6	TGCGCCAGCAGCTTGGGGGGCATACCCTCTGGGGCCAACGTCCTGACTTTC	CASSLGGIPSGANVLTF
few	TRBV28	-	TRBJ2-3	TGTGCCAGCAGGCTATACCTCACGCATACGCAGTATTTT	CASRLYLTHTQYF
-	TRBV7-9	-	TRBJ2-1	TGTGCCAGCAGCTTAGTTGATGGGGGAGGGTTCTTC	CASSLVDGGGFF
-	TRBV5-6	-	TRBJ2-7	TGTGCCAGCAGCCTACAGGGTATGAGGACCTACGAGCAGTACTTC	CASSLQGMRTYEQYF